Listed here are 16 T cell receptor beta chains from one sample, sequenced in a study of cytomegalovirus exposure and HLA in healthy donors. The PCR contained 60 Vbeta and 13 Jbeta primers. Sequencing used immunoSEQ multiplex PCR; TCRdb keeps in-frame clones, though not all of them. Recorded for this sample: approximately 140,000 clones. What was sequenced was PBMCs. The receptors come from a woman aged 18-35 years in good health and CMV-seronegative.

The chain links TRBV7-2 to TRBJ2-7; TRBD2 agrees at 8 bases. V lost 1 base, J lost 5 bases, and 1 base stayed unmatched. The CDR3 is made up of 13 amino acids. Germline V gene data show CDR1 as SGHTA and CDR2 as FQGNSA. CDR3 loop: CASSLVAGNEQYV. For the CDR3, the DNA is TGTGCCAGCAGCTTAGTAGCGGGAAACGAGCAGTACGTC.

V and J are TRBV27 and TRBJ2-1; the D gene is possibly TRBD2 (6 bases). V shed 1 base and J shed 3 bases, with 10 bases lying between them. From germline, CDR1 is MNHEY and CDR2 SMNVEV (reference sequence). This CDR3 has 15 residues. CDR3 loop: CASSLFVSGYNEQFF. The CDR3 DNA follows: TGTGCCAGCAGTTTATTTGTTAGCGGCTACAATGAGCAGTTCTTC.

The V call is TRBV2, the J call TRBJ2-1, with 9 positions matching TRBD2. The junction had 15 bases not matched to a gene; V was cut back by 6 bases and J by 9 bases. The CDR3 sequence is 16 residues long. CDR1 SNHLY and CDR2 FYNNEI come from the germline V gene. CDR3 in amino acids: CASSPRGTSSFGEQFF. In DNA, the CDR3 is TGTGCCAGCAGCCCCCGGGGGACTAGCAGTTTTGGTGAGCAGTTCTTC.

The CDR3 DNA sequence: TGCAGCGTCATCCGACTAGCGCGGGAGACCCAGTACTTC. Its protein product is CSVIRLARETQYF. The V gene is TRBV29-1, the J gene TRBJ2-5, with TRBD2 matching over 8 bases. The ends lost 6 bases at V and 5 bases at J; junction bases unmatched: 8. Germline CDR1 and CDR2: SQVTM and ANQGSEA. The CDR3 covers 13 residues.

This sequence joins TRBV18 and TRBJ1-2; TRBD1 matches 7 bases. The germline V gene has CDR1 KGHSH and CDR2 LQKENI. There are 13 residues in the CDR3. V shed 3 bases, J shed 8 bases, and the junction held 6 bases outside the gene matches. The CDR3 here is CASSPTGIGGYTF. CDR3 DNA: TGTGCCAGCTCACCGACAGGGATTGGAGGCTACACCTTC.

The chain combines TRBV5-8 with TRBJ1-2, with 8 bases lining up with TRBD1. Germline V lookup: CDR1 SGHTS, CDR2 YDEGEE. The V gene end was trimmed by 3 bases and the J gene end by 6 bases; junction bases not matched to a gene: 4. The CDR3 consists of 13 residues. The CDR3: CASSYDRGHGYTF. CDR3 sequence (DNA): TGTGCCAGCAGCTACGACAGGGGTCATGGCTACACCTTC.

The chain couples TRBV5-1 to TRBJ2-1; TRBD1 matches 9 bases. The CDR3 is 14 residues long. CDR1 and CDR2 from the germline V gene are SGHRS and YFSETQ. Germline trimming cut 4 bases from V and 5 bases from J; bases unmatched to any gene: 4. CDR3 in amino acids: CASSPGTGNNEQFF. The CDR3 nucleotides are TGCGCCAGCAGCCCCGGGACAGGGAACAATGAGCAGTTCTTC.

The rearrangement uses TRBV5-1 and TRBJ2-3, with D unclear. This CDR3 is 15 amino acids long. Looked up from germline, CDR1 is SGHRS and CDR2 is YFSETQ. V dropped 0 bases and J dropped 6 bases, with 14 bases sitting between them. As DNA, the CDR3 is TGCGCCAGCAGCTTGGCGTCGTCCGAGCCCGATACGCAGTATTTT. This codes for CASSLASSEPDTQYF.

The chain combines TRBV20-1 with TRBJ1-2; D ambiguous. The V and J ends lost 1 base and 8 bases respectively, with 8 bases between them. This CDR3 is built from 11 residues. Germline V gene lookup returns CDR1 DFQATT and CDR2 SNEGSKA (reference sequence). The CDR3 spells CSARGVPGYTF. CDR3 bases: TGCAGTGCTAGAGGCGTCCCCGGCTACACCTTC.

The chain recombines TRBV6-4 with TRBJ2-5; D is possibly TRBD2 (5 bases). Per germline, CDR1 MRHNA and CDR2 SNTAGT. Trimming left V 4 bases short and J 2 bases short, with 8 bases between. This CDR3 spans 13 amino acids. CDR3: CASSVEAQETQYF. In DNA form, the CDR3 reads TGTGCCAGCAGTGTGGAGGCTCAAGAGACCCAGTACTTC.

The chain links TRBV7-2 to TRBJ2-3, with 8 bases lining up with TRBD1. CDR1 SGHTA and CDR2 FQGNSA come from the germline V gene. The CDR3 contains 15 residues. V lost 2 bases and J lost 2; bases outside the gene matches: 3. CDR3 nucleotide sequence: TGTGCCAGCAGCTTATCGGGACAGGCCACAGATACGCAGTATTTT. Encoded protein: CASSLSGQATDTQYF.

Of note for this clone: Relative to the germline gene, one junction end is altered; a read error may explain this. The rearrangement uses TRBV5-1 and TRBJ1-2, with D possibly TRBD1 on 5 matching bases. This CDR3 contains 14 residues. The germline V gene encodes CDR1 SGHRS and CDR2 YFSETQ. The CDR3 DNA is TGCGCCAGCACCTCCCCGCCCAGGGATCTTACCCTTGAATTC. Translated, it gives CASTSPPRDLTLEF.

The rearrangement joins TRBV30 to TRBJ1-2; 7 positions match TRBD1. After removal of 3 bases from V and 1 base from J, the junction contained 8 bases not matched to a gene. In germline, CDR1 is GTSNPN, CDR2 SVGIG (reference sequence). CDR3 length: 15 amino acids. As DNA, the CDR3 is TGTGCCTGGAGCGACATGGGACAGAATAACTATGGCTACACCTTC. As protein: CAWSDMGQNNYGYTF.

This chain joins TRBV6-5 and TRBJ1-1; possible D gene TRBD1, 5 bases. Trimming removed 2 bases at V and 1 base at J, with 11 bases between. The germline V gene has CDR1 MNHEY and CDR2 SVGAGI. CDR3 length equals 15 residues. Here the CDR3 reads CASSYAGGSNTEAFF. The CDR3 DNA reads TGTGCCAGCAGTTACGCTGGGGGGTCGAACACTGAAGCTTTCTTT.

The rearrangement joins TRBV6-5 to TRBJ2-7; a possible D gene is TRBD2 (6 bases). Germline V gives CDR1 MNHEY, CDR2 SVGAGI. The CDR3 runs 15 residues. The V gene lost 0 bases and the J gene lost 6 bases, with 15 bases spanning the gap. DNA of the CDR3: TGTGCCAGCAGTTACTCGAATCGGAGGGGCCTCGAGCAGTACGTC. Amino acids: CASSYSNRRGLEQYV.

This chain uses TRBV19 with TRBJ2-4; TRBD2 aligns across 9 bases. V shed 3 bases, J shed 5 bases, and the junction held 11 bases outside the gene matches. Per the germline V gene, CDR1 is LNHDA and CDR2 is SQIVND (reference sequence). This CDR3 is 17 amino acids long. CDR3 sequence: CASSMRGTSLLENIQYF. The CDR3 nucleotides read TGTGCCAGTAGTATGAGGGGGACTAGCCTGCTTGAAAACATTCAGTACTTC.